This T cell receptor beta chain was sequenced in a study of blood T cell repertoires in COVID-19. Overall study context: Whether acute or convalescent, the COVID-19 samples came from the United States, Italy and Spain. The cDNA or gDNA used as material had been derived from T cells, B-cell-depleted T cells, or PBMCs.

Authors' data handling: Reference gene primer amplification gave estimated nucleated cell counts. The method was immunoSEQ multiplex PCR; TCRdb's version includes in-frame clones alone and lacks a portion of them. That table supplies the V and J calls and clone size; D and trimming were determined from the DNA. The table includes hundreds of thousands of clones, around 90% detected once. Germline V lookup: CDR1 KGHSH, CDR2 LQKENI. The CDR3 extends over 15 amino acids. The junction had 8 bases not matched to a gene; V was cut back by 4 bases and J by 3 bases. The V gene is TRBV18, the J gene TRBJ1-1; TRBD1 matches 7 bases. The specimen was peripheral blood. The clonotype comes from a man aged 55 to 70 with acute or convalescent COVID-19. The CDR3, as DNA: TGTGCCAGCTCACGCCGACAGGGACTGGACACTGAAGCTTTCTTT. Encoded protein: CASSRRQGLDTEAFF.